The clone carrying this TCR beta chain appeared a few times. The antigen remains unidentified. Trimming removed 4 bases from V and 3 bases from J; junction bases left unmatched: 3. The CDR3 consists of 14 residues. The V gene's germline CDR1 is MNHEY and CDR2 SVGAGI. These data are taken from a study of beta chain features in type 1 diabetes. Study conclusions and caveats: Moderate but significant shortening of TCRB CDR3s was recorded in all four CD4+ subsets from Type 1 diabetes patients.

The entirety of the isolated RNA underwent reverse transcription, so expressed TCRB transcripts were sequenced. Roughly 3.4 million reads were obtained on average from naive, central memory and regulatory T cell samples. This table comes from immunoSEQ multiplex PCR, and its TCRdb copy is limited to in-frame clones, with some not included. The sample has about 360,000 clones, 10% to 15% seen once. Blood was collected once per donor into heparin, averaging around 120 mL. Sequencing was carried out using naive CD4+ T cells from blood. The source of this sequence is a man aged 18 to 30 in good health. The chain combines TRBV6-5 with TRBJ1-5, with TRBD1 matching 7 bases. CDR3 in amino acids: CASSSTGHNQPQHF. CDR3 DNA: TGTGCCAGCAGTTCGACAGGGCACAATCAGCCCCAGCATTTT.